The 29 T cell receptor beta chains given below trace back to one sample, sequenced in a study of T cell responses to AZD1222 COVID-19 vaccine. Sequenced by immunoSEQ multiplex PCR; TCRdb stores in-frame clones only, minus some. The data hold approximately 110,000 clones, with approximately 89% observed a single time. The source was peripheral blood, collected on day 0 of AZD1222 vaccination. These receptors came from an adult in good health.

In this sample, this clone turned up once. The chain uses TRBV2 and TRBJ2-1; 11 nucleotides match TRBD1. The V gene's germline CDR1 is SNHLY and CDR2 FYNNEI. V dropped 6 bases and J dropped 6; count of bases not matched to a gene: 4. This CDR3 contains 14 residues. CDR3 in amino acids: CASSGTGGINEQFF. CDR3 nucleotide sequence: TGTGCCAGCAGCGGGACAGGGGGTATCAATGAGCAGTTCTTC.

V usage is TRBV12-5 and J usage is TRBJ1-4; TRBD1 agrees at 8 bases. In germline, CDR1 is LGHNT, CDR2 FRNRAP. The CDR3 is 18 amino acids. The ends lost 4 bases at V and 0 bases at J; junction bases unmatched: 10. The CDR3 region has the DNA TGTGCTAGTGGTTCGCTAACTGGACAGGGATCAACTAATGAAAAACTGTTTTTT. Its protein product is CASGSLTGQGSTNEKLFF.

In DNA, the CDR3 is TGTGCCAGCAGCGGACAGGTTCTGTACGAGCAGTACTTC. Its translation is CASSGQVLYEQYF. The chain recombines TRBV13 with TRBJ2-7; 7 bases map to TRBD1. There are 13 residues in the CDR3. CDR1 and CDR2 from the germline V gene are PRHDT and FYEKMQ (reference sequence). V was clipped by 5 bases and J by 4 bases; unmatched bases: 5. Variable domain in full (rest from reference TRBV13 and TRBJ2-7): AAGVIQSPRHLIKEKRETATLKCYPIPRHDTVYWYQQGPGQDPQFLISFYEKMQSDKGSIPDRFSAQQFSDYHSELNMSSLELGDSALYFCASSGQVLYEQYFGPGTRLTVT.

This sequence joins TRBV21-1 and TRBJ1-4. TRBV21-1 is a pseudogene segment. This CDR3 comprises 15 residues. The CDR3 is CASSIRCGENEKLFF. As DNA, the CDR3 is TGTGCCAGCAGCATCAGGTGTGGGGAAAATGAAAAACTGTTTTTT.

The V and J genes are TRBV25-1 and TRBJ2-1; 7 bases align to TRBD1. V shed 1 base and J 9 bases; nucleotides not matched to a gene: 6. This CDR3 is 14 amino acids long. Germline values: CDR1 MGHDK, CDR2 SYGVNS. The CDR3 nucleotides read TGTGCCAGCAGTGAATGGGACAGTGTAGGTGAGCAGTTCTTC. This sequence encodes CASSEWDSVGEQFF. Based on the CDR3 plus reference TRBV25-1 and TRBJ2-1, the full variable domain is EADIYQTPRYLVIGTGKKITLECSQTMGHDKMYWYQQDPGMELHLIHYSYGVNSTEKGDLSSESTVSRIRTEHFPLTLESARPSHTSQYLCASSEWDSVGEQFFGPGTRLTVL.

V gene TRBV19 combines with J gene TRBJ1-4; D is undetermined. The CDR3 spans 13 residues. With 6 bases removed from V and 7 bases from J, the gap between germline ends came to 12 bases. CDR1 is LNHDA and CDR2 is SQIVND in the germline V gene (reference sequence). CDR3 amino acids: CASSSWEGEKLFF. The CDR3 nucleotides read TGTGCCAGTAGCTCATGGGAGGGTGAAAAACTGTTTTTT.

This clone was seen only once. The V and J genes are TRBV7-2 and TRBJ2-7; the D gene is possibly TRBD2 (6 bases). Trimming took 5 bases from V and 2 from J, leaving 13 bases between them. This CDR3 is 14 amino acids long. Germline V gene data show CDR1 as SGHTA and CDR2 as FQGNSA. The CDR3 DNA reads as TGTGCCAGCAGCCCGCGGGACGGTACCTACGAGCAGTACTTC. Translating gives CASSPRDGTYEQYF.

The chain recombines TRBV7-6 with TRBJ2-7, with D uncertain. The germline V gene has CDR1 SGHVS and CDR2 FNYEAQ. This CDR3 region has 14 residues. Trimming cost V 0 bases and J 1 base, with 7 bases left between them. The CDR3 DNA is TGTGCCAGCAGCTTAGCGGCGGTTTCCTACGAGCAGTACTTC. It codes for CASSLAAVSYEQYF.

The chain employs TRBV5-1 and TRBJ1-2; D is perhaps TRBD1 (5 bases). CDR3 length: 15 residues. Germline CDR1 SGHRS, CDR2 YFSETQ. With 5 bases removed from V and 5 bases from J, the gap between germline ends came to 19 bases. This chain's CDR3 is CASSLLWGQGYGYTF. The CDR3 DNA is TGCGCCAGCAGTCTCCTGTGGGGCCAGGGTTATGGCTACACCTTC.

The chain recombines TRBV4-1 with TRBJ1-1; TRBD1 matches 7 bases. Germline CDR1 reads MGHRA; CDR2 reads YSYEKL. V was clipped by 4 bases and J by 0 bases; unmatched bases: 8. There are 16 residues in the CDR3. For the CDR3, the DNA is TGCGCCAGCAGCCGTTACCGGGACAGCATGAACACTGAAGCTTTCTTT. This sequence encodes CASSRYRDSMNTEAFF.

This clone has just one count. The chain carries TRBV15 and TRBJ1-4; D might be TRBD1 (5 bases). This CDR3 has 16 amino acids. V was shortened by 0 bases and J by 8 bases, with 16 bases between the two germline ends. The germline CDR1 and CDR2 sequences are LNHNV and YYDKDF (reference sequence). CDR3 nucleotides: TGTGCCACCAGCAGAGATCTGTCGACAGCGAGCGAAAAACTGTTTTTT. The encoded protein is CATSRDLSTASEKLFF.

The chain carries TRBV11-2 and TRBJ2-7; D is uncertain. Germline CDR1 SGHAT, CDR2 FQNNGV. The CDR3 sequence is 11 residues long. The V end lost 4 bases, the J end lost 0 bases, and 1 base lay between the germline ends. CDR3 DNA sequence: TGTGCCAGCAGCTCCTCCTACGAGCAGTACTTC. It codes for CASSSSYEQYF.

CDR3 coding DNA: TGTGCCAGCAGTACACCGGGACATCGTTACAATGAGCAGTTCTTC. It specifies CASSTPGHRYNEQFF. This chain joins TRBV28 and TRBJ2-1, with D possibly TRBD1 on 6 matching bases. V lost 5 bases to trimming and J lost 4 bases, with 15 bases between them. Germline assignment: CDR1 MDHEN and CDR2 SYDVKM. The CDR3 contains 15 residues. Using reference TRBV28 and TRBJ2-1 for the parts outside the CDR3, the full variable domain is DVKVTQSSRYLVKRTGEKVFLECVQDMDHENMFWYRQDPGLGLRLIYFSYDVKMKEKGDIPEGYSVSREKKERFSLILESASTNQTSMYLCASSTPGHRYNEQFFGPGTRLTVL.

V is TRBV7-2 and J is TRBJ1-5, with D uncertain. Trimming removed 1 base from V and 9 bases from J, with 10 bases in between. The CDR3 has 13 residues. CDR1 SGHTA and CDR2 FQGNSA come from the germline V gene. DNA of the CDR3: TGTGCCAGCAGCTTAGACTACGGTGGGCCCCAGCATTTT. This encodes CASSLDYGGPQHF.

A note on this clone: Other DNA sequences in the sample encode the same CDR3. The chain combines TRBV7-2 with TRBJ1-4; 10 bases agree with TRBD1. With V trimmed by 5 bases and J by 7 bases, 1 base remained unmatched. CDR1 and CDR2 (germline): SGHTA, FQGNSA. The CDR3 is 13 residues long. The CDR3: CASSRDRGEKLFF. DNA of the CDR3: TGTGCCAGCAGCCGGGACAGGGGTGAAAAACTGTTTTTT.

This chain uses TRBV7-2 with TRBJ1-3; D not certain. Germline loops: CDR1 SGHTA, CDR2 FQGNSA. With 9 bases removed from V and 4 bases from J, the gap between germline ends came to 16 bases. The CDR3 is 14 residues long. CDR3 residues: CARDGGQAGNTIYF. The CDR3 coding sequence is TGTGCCAGGGACGGTGGGCAGGCGGGAAACACCATATATTTT.

This clone was seen a handful of times. This chain connects TRBV3-1 (or the pseudogene TRBV3-2) to TRBJ2-7; D remains ambiguous. The V gene's germline CDR1 is LGHDT and CDR2 YNNKEL (reference sequence). This CDR3 has 11 amino acids. V was pared by 4 bases and J by 7 bases, with 8 bases between. This CDR3 reads CASSLFKEQYF. As DNA, the CDR3 is TGTGCCAGCAGCCTTTTTAAGGAGCAGTACTTC.

The chain carries TRBV24-1 and TRBJ2-1; perhaps TRBD2 as D (5 bases). From germline, CDR1 is KGHDR and CDR2 SFDVKD. The CDR3 length is 12 residues. The ends were cut back, 2 bases at V and 8 bases at J, with 6 bases in the middle. CDR3 sequence (DNA): TGTGCCACCAGTGATTGGCGGGATGAGCAGTTCTTC. This encodes CATSDWRDEQFF.

The genes are TRBV28 and TRBJ1-5; TRBD1 matches at 7 bases. The junction had 5 bases not matched to a gene; V was cut back by 6 bases and J by 3 bases. CDR1 is MDHEN and CDR2 is SYDVKM in the germline V gene. The CDR3 has 14 amino acids. The CDR3, as DNA: TGTGCCAGCAGATGGACAGGTTTCAATCAGCCCCAGCATTTT. Its protein is CASRWTGFNQPQHF.

A word on this clone: Other nucleotide sequences from this sample produce the same CDR3. The chain uses TRBV10-3 and TRBJ2-5, with TRBD2 matching over 7 bases. The CDR3 totals 14 residues. The V gene end was trimmed by 0 bases and the J gene end by 5 bases; junction bases not matched to a gene: 3. The V gene's germline CDR1 is ENHRY and CDR2 SYGVKD. The DNA of the CDR3 is TGTGCCATCAGTGAGTCGGGGGGGTTGGAGACCCAGTACTTC. This gives the protein CAISESGGLETQYF.

The chain links TRBV27 to TRBJ2-5; D is possibly TRBD2 (5 bases). V lost 4 bases and J lost 5, with 17 bases in between. This CDR3 is built from 15 residues. Germline lookup yields CDR1 MNHEY and CDR2 SMNVEV (reference sequence). CDR3 amino acids: CASSSLRGNWETQYF. In DNA, the CDR3 is TGTGCCAGCAGTTCCCTGCGAGGGAATTGGGAGACCCAGTACTTC.

The chain uses TRBV7-2 and TRBJ2-7, with 7 bases matching TRBD2. Germline V CDR1 and CDR2: SGHTA, FQGNSA. Trimming removed 5 bases from V and 5 bases from J; junction bases left unmatched: 12. The CDR3 sequence is 15 residues long. CDR3 protein: CASSPSFLAGDEQYF. CDR3 DNA sequence: TGTGCCAGCAGCCCGTCGTTTCTGGCGGGGGACGAGCAGTACTTC.

The V gene is TRBV4-2, the J gene TRBJ2-5; 9 bases are shared with TRBD1. CDR3 size: 16 residues. Per the germline V gene, CDR1 is LGHNA and CDR2 is YNFKEQ. The junction had 6 bases not matched to a gene; V was cut back by 1 base and J by 3 bases. Here the CDR3 DNA reads TGTGCCAGCAGCCAAGGGGGACAGGGAACGAAAGAGACCCAGTACTTC. It codes for CASSQGGQGTKETQYF.

The chain carries TRBV28 and TRBJ2-1; the match to TRBD1 covers 10 bases. CDR1 is MDHEN, CDR2 SYDVKM, per germline. J was trimmed by 7 bases and V by 5 bases; bases with no gene match: 5. The CDR3 runs to 14 residues. CDR3 coding DNA: TGTGCCAGCAGTAGACAGGGGGCAGTAAATGAGCAGTTCTTC. Protein sequence: CASSRQGAVNEQFF.

This clone was recorded once. The chain uses TRBV28 and TRBJ1-2; 8 bases are shared with TRBD1. This CDR3 is 15 amino acids long. J lost 4 bases, V lost 3 bases, and 7 bases had no gene match. CDR1 MDHEN and CDR2 SYDVKM come from the germline V gene. The CDR3 is CASSFQTGAFYGYTF. DNA of the CDR3: TGTGCCAGCAGTTTTCAGACAGGGGCGTTCTATGGCTACACCTTC.

V usage is TRBV14 and J usage is TRBJ2-7; D is possibly TRBD2 (6 bases). V gave up 1 base and J gave up 3 bases, with 7 bases separating them. Germline V CDR1 and CDR2: SGHDN, FVKESK. This CDR3 has 13 amino acids. CDR3: CASSQAGVYEQYF. CDR3 nucleotide sequence: TGTGCCAGCAGCCAAGCGGGGGTCTACGAGCAGTACTTC.

The CDR3 loop reads CASSQSWTGDTGELFF. CDR3 DNA: TGCGCCAGCAGTCAATCATGGACCGGGGACACCGGGGAGCTGTTTTTT. The chain is built from TRBV23-1 and TRBJ2-2, with D perhaps matching TRBD2 (5 bases). TRBV23-1 is sorted into the ORF group, with uncertain function. The CDR3 has 16 amino acids. Between the trimmed V and J ends, which lost 0 bases and 3 bases, there was a span of 11 bases.

This clone came up a few times. V usage is TRBV13 and J usage is TRBJ1-1; TRBD1 matches at 11 bases. The V and J ends lost 3 bases and 3 bases, in that order; junction bases with no gene match: 3. CDR1 is PRHDT, CDR2 FYEKMQ, per germline (reference sequence). This CDR3 has 15 residues. CDR3 sequence: CASSLDRGQYTEAFF. The CDR3 DNA reads as TGTGCCAGCAGCTTGGACAGGGGGCAGTACACTGAAGCTTTCTTT.

This clone was counted a single time. The chain employs TRBV12-3 or TRBV12-4 and TRBJ2-1; 8 bases are a match to TRBD1. Trimming cost V 6 bases and J 12 bases; bases outside gene matches: 4. The CDR3 runs to 11 residues. The CDR3 DNA is TGTGCCAGCAGAGACAGGGGCACGCAGTTCTTC. Amino acids: CASRDRGTQFF.